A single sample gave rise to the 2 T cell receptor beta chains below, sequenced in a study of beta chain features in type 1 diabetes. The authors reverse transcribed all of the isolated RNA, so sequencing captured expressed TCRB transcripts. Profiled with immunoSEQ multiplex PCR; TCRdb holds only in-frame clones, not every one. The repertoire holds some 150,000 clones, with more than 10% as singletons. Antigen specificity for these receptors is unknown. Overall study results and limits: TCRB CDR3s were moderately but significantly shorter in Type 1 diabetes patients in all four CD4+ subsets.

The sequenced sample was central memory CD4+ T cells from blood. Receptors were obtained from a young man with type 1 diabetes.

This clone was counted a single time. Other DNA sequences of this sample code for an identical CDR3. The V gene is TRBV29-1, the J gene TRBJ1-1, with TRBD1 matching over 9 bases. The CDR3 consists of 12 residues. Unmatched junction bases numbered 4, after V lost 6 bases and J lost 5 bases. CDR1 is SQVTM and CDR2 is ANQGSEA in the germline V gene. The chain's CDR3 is CSVGQGGTEAFF. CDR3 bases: TGCAGCGTGGGACAGGGAGGGACTGAAGCTTTCTTT. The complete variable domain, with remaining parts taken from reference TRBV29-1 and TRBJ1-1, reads SAVISQKPSRDICQRGTSLTIQCQVDSQVTMMFWYRQQPGQSLTLIATANQGSEATYESGFVIDKFPISRPNLTFSTLTVSNMSPEDSSIYLCSVGQGGTEAFFGQGTRLTVV.

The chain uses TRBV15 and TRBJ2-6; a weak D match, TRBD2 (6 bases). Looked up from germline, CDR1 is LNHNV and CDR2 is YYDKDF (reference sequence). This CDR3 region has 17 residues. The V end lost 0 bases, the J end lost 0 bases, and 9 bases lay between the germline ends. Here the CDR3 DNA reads TGTGCCACCAGCAGAGATCGGGGACTCTCTGGGGCCAACGTCCTGACTTTC. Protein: CATSRDRGLSGANVLTF.